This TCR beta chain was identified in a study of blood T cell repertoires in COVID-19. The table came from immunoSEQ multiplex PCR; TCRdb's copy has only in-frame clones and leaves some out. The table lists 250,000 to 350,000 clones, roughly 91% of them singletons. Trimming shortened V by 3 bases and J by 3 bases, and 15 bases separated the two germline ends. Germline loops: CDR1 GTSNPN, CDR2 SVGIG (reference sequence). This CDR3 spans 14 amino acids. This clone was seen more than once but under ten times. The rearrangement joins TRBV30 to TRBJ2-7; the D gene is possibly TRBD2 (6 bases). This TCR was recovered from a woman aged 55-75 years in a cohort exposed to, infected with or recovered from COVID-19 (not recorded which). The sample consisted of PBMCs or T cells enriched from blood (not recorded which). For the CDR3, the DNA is TGTGCCTGGAGCCCGACCTGGGGGGTCTACGAGCAGTACTTC. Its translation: CAWSPTWGVYEQYF.